This is a list of T cell receptor beta chains from one sample in a study of cytotoxic CD8 clonotypes in ibrutinib-treated CLL. Generated by immunoSEQ multiplex PCR, the TCRdb table keeps only in-frame clones and is missing some. The sample comprises 200,000 to 250,000 clones, 70% of which are singletons, and more than 4.5% rests with the top ten. Sequencing was performed on PBMCs, taken after 12 months of ibrutinib treatment. The origin of the receptors is a human donor with chronic lymphocytic leukemia. The CDR3 runs from the conserved cysteine through the conserved F or W. Fields, in order: J gene, V gene, D gene, clone size, CDR3 protein, CDR3 DNA. The D gene is left open where the match is weak. Clone size, where shown, is once, few, many, or a class for clones that have expanded.

J gene: TRBJ2-7; V gene: TRBV25-1; D gene: TRBD1; clone size: once; CDR3 protein: CASSALGRGRGAYEQYF; CDR3 DNA: TGTGCCAGCAGCGCCCTGGGCAGGGGGCGCGGTGCCTACGAGCAGTACTTC
J gene: TRBJ1-1; V gene: TRBV30; D gene: -; clone size: -; CDR3 protein: CASQGWNTEAFF; CDR3 DNA: TGTGCCAGCCAGGGTTGGAACACTGAAGCTTTCTTT
J gene: TRBJ1-5; V gene: TRBV28; D gene: -; clone size: few; CDR3 protein: CASSLIPQPQHF; CDR3 DNA: TGTGCCAGCAGTTTGATTCCCCAGCCCCAGCATTTT
J gene: TRBJ2-3; V gene: TRBV28; D gene: TRBD2; clone size: -; CDR3 protein: CASSPFRGRGEDTQYF; CDR3 DNA: TGTGCCAGCAGCCCATTCCGCGGGAGAGGTGAAGATACGCAGTATTTT
J gene: TRBJ2-7; V gene: TRBV15; D gene: -; clone size: -; CDR3 protein: CATSRGGQSYEQYF; CDR3 DNA: TGTGCCACCAGCAGAGGAGGACAGTCCTACGAGCAGTACTTC
J gene: TRBJ2-1; V gene: TRBV9; D gene: -; clone size: -; CDR3 protein: CAGSRQAVSYNEQFF; CDR3 DNA: TGTGCCGGAAGTCGACAGGCTGTATCCTACAATGAGCAGTTCTTC
J gene: TRBJ1-3; V gene: TRBV7-2; D gene: -; clone size: -; CDR3 protein: CASSFNGLWGNTIYF; CDR3 DNA: TGTGCCAGCAGCTTTAATGGGCTTTGGGGAAACACCATATATTTT
J gene: TRBJ2-1; V gene: TRBV11-1; D gene: TRBD1; clone size: -; CDR3 protein: CASSQDRGGIKEQFF; CDR3 DNA: TGTGCCAGCAGCCAGGACAGGGGGGGAATTAAAGAGCAGTTCTTC
J gene: TRBJ2-7; V gene: TRBV5-6; D gene: -; clone size: -; CDR3 protein: CASSLERGEQYF; CDR3 DNA: TGTGCCAGCAGCTTGGAGAGGGGCGAGCAGTACTTC
J gene: TRBJ2-7; V gene: TRBV28; D gene: -; clone size: -; CDR3 protein: CASSGLSVYSYEQYF; CDR3 DNA: TGTGCCAGCAGTGGACTTAGCGTATACTCCTACGAGCAGTACTTC
J gene: TRBJ2-3; V gene: TRBV5-6; D gene: TRBD1; clone size: -; CDR3 protein: CASSQQGYTDTQYF; CDR3 DNA: TGTGCCAGCAGCCAACAGGGGTACACAGATACGCAGTATTTT
J gene: TRBJ1-5; V gene: TRBV28; D gene: -; clone size: -; CDR3 protein: CASFGNRGQHF; CDR3 DNA: TGTGCCAGCTTTGGGAATCGGGGCCAGCATTTT
J gene: TRBJ2-2; V gene: TRBV11-2; D gene: TRBD2; clone size: -; CDR3 protein: CASSPRTSGRAGDTGELFF; CDR3 DNA: TGTGCCAGCAGCCCTAGGACTAGCGGGAGGGCTGGAGACACCGGGGAGCTGTTTTTT
J gene: TRBJ2-7; V gene: TRBV7-7; D gene: -; clone size: -; CDR3 protein: CASSLGDGYEQYF; CDR3 DNA: TGTGCTAGCAGCTTAGGAGATGGTTACGAGCAGTACTTC
J gene: TRBJ2-5; V gene: TRBV18; D gene: -; clone size: -; CDR3 protein: CASSLGGLKETQYF; CDR3 DNA: TGTGCCAGCTCACTCGGAGGGCTAAAAGAGACCCAGTACTTC
J gene: TRBJ2-1; V gene: TRBV29-1; D gene: -; clone size: once; CDR3 protein: CSVDPPGRSYNEQFF; CDR3 DNA: TGCAGCGTTGATCCGCCGGGGAGGTCCTACAATGAGCAGTTCTTC
J gene: TRBJ2-7; V gene: TRBV11-2; D gene: TRBD1; clone size: once; CDR3 protein: CASSFESGTGGYEQYF; CDR3 DNA: TGTGCCAGCAGCTTTGAATCCGGGACAGGGGGTTACGAGCAGTACTTC
J gene: TRBJ2-2; V gene: TRBV7-3; D gene: -; clone size: -; CDR3 protein: CASSSLVGTGELFF; CDR3 DNA: TGTGCCAGCAGCTCACTAGTTGGGACCGGGGAGCTGTTTTTT
J gene: TRBJ2-1; V gene: TRBV7-2; D gene: TRBD1; clone size: -; CDR3 protein: CASSSPDRGSRESLF; CDR3 DNA: TGTGCCAGCAGCTCACCGGACAGGGGGTCCAGGGAATCTCTCTTC
J gene: TRBJ1-3; V gene: TRBV30; D gene: -; clone size: -; CDR3 protein: CAWSGGTSSGNTIYF; CDR3 DNA: TGTGCCTGGAGCGGGGGAACGAGCTCTGGAAACACCATATATTTT
J gene: TRBJ1-2; V gene: TRBV19; D gene: TRBD1; clone size: -; CDR3 protein: CASSTRGLGYGYTF; CDR3 DNA: TGTGCCAGTAGTACCAGGGGGCTTGGCTATGGCTACACCTTC
J gene: TRBJ2-7; V gene: TRBV7-6; D gene: -; clone size: -; CDR3 protein: CASSELRGPLGGSYEQYF; CDR3 DNA: TGTGCCAGCAGCGAGCTTAGGGGCCCTTTGGGCGGTTCCTACGAGCAGTACTTC
J gene: TRBJ1-5; V gene: TRBV30; D gene: -; clone size: -; CDR3 protein: CAWSTGKNQPQHF; CDR3 DNA: TGTGCCTGGAGTACAGGGAAGAATCAGCCCCAGCATTTT
J gene: TRBJ2-1; V gene: TRBV5-1; D gene: -; clone size: -; CDR3 protein: CASSSPPNNEQFF; CDR3 DNA: TGCGCCAGCAGCTCCCCACCAAACAATGAGCAGTTCTTC
J gene: TRBJ1-1; V gene: TRBV7-2; D gene: -; clone size: -; CDR3 protein: CASSLALNTEAFF; CDR3 DNA: TGTGCCAGCAGCTTAGCCTTAAACACTGAAGCTTTCTTT
J gene: TRBJ2-1; V gene: TRBV19; D gene: TRBD1; clone size: -; CDR3 protein: CASSPHSTGINEQFF; CDR3 DNA: TGTGCCAGTAGTCCCCATTCGACAGGGATCAATGAGCAGTTCTTC
J gene: TRBJ2-1; V gene: TRBV10-3; D gene: -; clone size: few; CDR3 protein: CAISEFGDQGNEQFF; CDR3 DNA: TGTGCCATCAGTGAATTCGGGGATCAGGGCAATGAGCAGTTCTTC
J gene: TRBJ2-7; V gene: TRBV4-2; D gene: TRBD1; clone size: -; CDR3 protein: CASSQGQGSTYEQYF; CDR3 DNA: TGTGCCAGCAGCCAAGGACAGGGTAGTACCTACGAGCAGTACTTC
J gene: TRBJ2-3; V gene: TRBV6-4; D gene: -; clone size: -; CDR3 protein: CASSDSPGNTDTQYF; CDR3 DNA: TGTGCCAGCAGTGACTCACCCGGGAACACAGATACGCAGTATTTT
J gene: TRBJ1-1; V gene: TRBV29-1; D gene: -; clone size: -; CDR3 protein: CSVDKKGNTEAFF; CDR3 DNA: TGCAGCGTTGACAAAAAAGGGAACACTGAAGCTTTCTTT
J gene: TRBJ2-1; V gene: TRBV7-2; D gene: -; clone size: -; CDR3 protein: CASSLTTGTNEQFF; CDR3 DNA: TGTGCCAGCAGCCTTACGACAGGTACCAATGAGCAGTTCTTC
J gene: TRBJ1-5; V gene: TRBV10-3; D gene: -; clone size: -; CDR3 protein: CAISESAGHFNQPQHF; CDR3 DNA: TGTGCCATCAGTGAGTCAGCGGGACACTTCAATCAGCCCCAGCATTTT
J gene: TRBJ1-1; V gene: TRBV6-5; D gene: -; clone size: -; CDR3 protein: CASTLTRSTEAFF; CDR3 DNA: TGTGCCAGCACCTTGACAAGATCGACTGAAGCTTTCTTT
J gene: TRBJ1-1; V gene: TRBV30; D gene: TRBD1; clone size: -; CDR3 protein: CACAGTGDTEAFF; CDR3 DNA: TGTGCCTGCGCCGGGACAGGGGACACTGAAGCTTTCTTT
J gene: TRBJ2-2; V gene: TRBV30; D gene: TRBD1; clone size: once; CDR3 protein: CAWSVPGTGWTGELFF; CDR3 DNA: TGTGCCTGGAGTGTACCGGGGACAGGCTGGACCGGGGAGCTGTTTTTT
J gene: TRBJ1-2; V gene: TRBV9; D gene: TRBD1; clone size: few; CDR3 protein: CASIPVTGTGSYGYTF; CDR3 DNA: TGTGCCAGCATCCCCGTGACCGGGACAGGATCCTATGGCTACACCTTC
J gene: TRBJ2-7; V gene: TRBV6-6; D gene: TRBD1; clone size: -; CDR3 protein: CATRDREGVSYEQYF; CDR3 DNA: TGTGCCACCCGGGACAGGGAGGGGGTATCCTACGAGCAGTACTTC
J gene: TRBJ2-1; V gene: TRBV7-3; D gene: TRBD2; clone size: once; CDR3 protein: CASSLRGLAGDEQFF; CDR3 DNA: TGTGCCAGCAGCTTAAGGGGACTAGCGGGAGATGAGCAGTTCTTC
J gene: TRBJ2-1; V gene: TRBV11-2; D gene: -; clone size: few; CDR3 protein: CASSRGSEQFF; CDR3 DNA: TGTGCCAGCTCAAGAGGCTCTGAGCAGTTCTTC
J gene: TRBJ1-1; V gene: TRBV7-2; D gene: -; clone size: -; CDR3 protein: CASTPRVSSTEAFF; CDR3 DNA: TGTGCCAGCACCCCCCGGGTTTCGAGCACTGAAGCTTTCTTT
J gene: TRBJ2-7; V gene: TRBV5-1; D gene: TRBD2; clone size: -; CDR3 protein: CASSLFPSGGIYEQYF; CDR3 DNA: TGCGCCAGCAGCTTGTTTCCTAGCGGGGGGATCTACGAGCAGTACTTC
J gene: TRBJ2-1; V gene: TRBV27; D gene: TRBD1; clone size: -; CDR3 protein: CASSSAGTGNYNEQFF; CDR3 DNA: TGTGCCAGCAGTTCGGCCGGGACAGGGAACTACAATGAGCAGTTCTTC
J gene: TRBJ1-2; V gene: TRBV5-1; D gene: -; clone size: -; CDR3 protein: CASSPDSNYGYTF; CDR3 DNA: TGCGCCAGCAGTCCAGACTCGAACTATGGCTACACCTTC